This TCR beta chain was recovered during a study of blood T cell repertoires in COVID-19. Study context: The United States, Italy and Spain provided the acute and convalescent COVID-19 samples. PBMCs, B-cell-depleted T cells, or T cells were the source of the cDNA or gDNA that made up the material.

Authors' methods: Reference gene primer amplification yielded estimated nucleated cell counts. The table came from immunoSEQ multiplex PCR; TCRdb's copy has only in-frame clones and leaves some out. That table supplies the V and J calls and clone size; D and trimming were determined from the DNA. This repertoire shows about 160,000 clones, 85% to 95% found once; its top ten account for 3.5% to 5%. J gave up 2 bases and V 1 base, and 1 base lay outside the gene matches. Looked up from germline, CDR1 is SGHTA and CDR2 is FQGNSA. This CDR3 spans 15 amino acids. J is TRBJ2-7 and V is TRBV7-2; 11 bases align to TRBD2. This TCR was recovered from a woman aged 50 to 60 with acute or convalescent COVID-19. The sample consisted of peripheral blood. CDR3 DNA sequence: TGTGCCAGCAGCTTAGAACTAGCGGGAGCCTACGAGCAGTACTTC. Translating gives CASSLELAGAYEQYF.